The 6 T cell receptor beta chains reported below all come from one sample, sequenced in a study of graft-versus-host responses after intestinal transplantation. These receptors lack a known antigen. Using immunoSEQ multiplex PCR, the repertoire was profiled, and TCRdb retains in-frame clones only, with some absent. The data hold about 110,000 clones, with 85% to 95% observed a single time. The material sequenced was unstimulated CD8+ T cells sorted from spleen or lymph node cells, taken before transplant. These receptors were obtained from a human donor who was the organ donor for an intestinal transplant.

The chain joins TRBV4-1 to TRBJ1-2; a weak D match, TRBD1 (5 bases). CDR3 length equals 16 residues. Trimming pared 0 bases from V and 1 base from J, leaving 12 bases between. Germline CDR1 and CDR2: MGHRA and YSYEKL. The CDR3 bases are TGCGCCAGCAGCCAAGATTCTACAGGAAGTAACTATGGCTACACCTTC. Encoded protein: CASSQDSTGSNYGYTF.

DNA for the CDR3: TGTGCCTGGACTCCGGGACAGGAGGCAGATACGCAGTATTTT. It codes for CAWTPGQEADTQYF. The rearrangement joins TRBV30 to TRBJ2-3, with TRBD1 matching over 8 bases. Trimming at V came to 4 bases and at J to 4 bases, leaving 7 bases not matched to a gene. The CDR3 sequence is 14 residues long. Germline V lookup: CDR1 GTSNPN, CDR2 SVGIG (reference sequence).

This CDR3 reads CSVGQVNADTQYF. In DNA form, the CDR3 reads TGCAGCGTTGGGCAGGTCAACGCAGATACGCAGTATTTT. J is TRBJ2-3 and V is TRBV29-1, with D hard to call. CDR1 and CDR2 from the germline V gene are SQVTM and ANQGSEA. V gave up 4 bases and J gave up 4 bases, with 12 bases separating them. This CDR3 is built from 13 residues.

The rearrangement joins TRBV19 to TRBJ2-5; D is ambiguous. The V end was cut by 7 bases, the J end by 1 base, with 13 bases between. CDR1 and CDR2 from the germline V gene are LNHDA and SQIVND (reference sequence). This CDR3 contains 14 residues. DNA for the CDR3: TGTGCCAGTAATACTCATTTAGCCCAAGAGACCCAGTACTTC. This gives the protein CASNTHLAQETQYF.

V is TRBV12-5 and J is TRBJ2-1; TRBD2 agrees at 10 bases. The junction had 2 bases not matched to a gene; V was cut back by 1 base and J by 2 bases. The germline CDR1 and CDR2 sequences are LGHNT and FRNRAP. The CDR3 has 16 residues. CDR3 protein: CASGLGGLAPYNEQFF. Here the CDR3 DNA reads TGTGCTAGTGGTTTGGGGGGACTAGCGCCCTACAATGAGCAGTTCTTC.

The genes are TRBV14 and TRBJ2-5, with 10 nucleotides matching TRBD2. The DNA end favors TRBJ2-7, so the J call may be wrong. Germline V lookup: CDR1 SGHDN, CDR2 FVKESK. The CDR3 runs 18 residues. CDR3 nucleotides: TGTGCCAGCAGCCAAGACGTCAGCGGGAGGGGGATCCCCTACGAGCAGTACTTC. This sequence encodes CASSQDVSGRGIPYEQYF.